Sequencing of this T cell receptor (beta chain) was carried out in a study of cytomegalovirus exposure and HLA in healthy donors. Unmatched junction bases numbered 7, after V lost 5 bases and J lost 5 bases. The germline V gene has CDR1 KGHSH and CDR2 LQKENI. The CDR3 spans 15 residues. The study ran its PCR with 60 Vbeta and 13 Jbeta primers. Only in-frame clones appear in the TCRdb table, and some are missing; sequencing was by immunoSEQ multiplex PCR. The sample contains 150,000 to 250,000 clones, almost 85% of which appear only once. The chain combines TRBV18 with TRBJ2-7; 12 nucleotides agree with TRBD2. The source material was PBMCs. The TCR originated in a woman aged 45-65 years in good health and CMV-seronegative. CDR3 region: CASSTGLAGFNEQYF. DNA for the CDR3: TGTGCCAGCTCAACAGGACTAGCGGGGTTCAACGAGCAGTACTTC.